The 21 T cell receptor beta chains reported below all come from one sample, sequenced in a study of control samples from healthy donors and cancer patients. Clones were read by immunoSEQ multiplex PCR, and TCRdb kept only the in-frame ones, dropping some. The table records under 75,000 clones, 90% of them present only once. Sample: PBMCs. These receptors were taken from a woman between 45 and 60 years old with colorectal cancer.

J is TRBJ2-1 and V is TRBV4-1, with TRBD2 matching over 8 bases. The V gene end was trimmed by 3 bases and the J gene end by 8 bases; junction bases not matched to a gene: 3. The CDR3 runs to 13 residues. Germline V gives CDR1 MGHRA, CDR2 YSYEKL. The CDR3 spells CASSQPAGDEQFF. Here the CDR3 DNA reads TGCGCCAGCAGCCAGCCAGCGGGGGATGAGCAGTTCTTC.

This chain links TRBV15 with TRBJ2-3; D remains unclear. This CDR3 region has 14 residues. Trimming removed 5 bases at V and 2 bases at J, with 11 bases between. CDR1 is LNHNV, CDR2 YYDKDF, per germline (reference sequence). The CDR3 protein is CATSVHGVTDTQYF. DNA for the CDR3: TGTGCCACCAGCGTTCATGGGGTCACAGATACGCAGTATTTT. The full variable domain, its missing parts supplied by reference TRBV15 and TRBJ2-3, is DAMVIQNPRYQVTQFGKPVTLSCSQTLNHNVMYWYQQKSSQAPKLLFHYYDKDFNNEADTPDNFQSRRPNTSFCFLDIRSPGLGDTAMYLCATSVHGVTDTQYFGPGTRLTVL.

This clone occurred once. The V gene is TRBV5-1, the J gene TRBJ2-2; D unclear. Germline V gives CDR1 SGHRS, CDR2 YFSETQ. This CDR3 has 13 amino acids. Trimming removed 0 bases at V and 5 bases at J, with 5 bases between. Here the CDR3 reads CASSLGGTGELFF. The CDR3 bases are TGCGCCAGCAGCTTGGGAGGTACCGGGGAGCTGTTTTTT.

The chain uses TRBV3-1 (or the pseudogene TRBV3-2) and TRBJ2-7; perhaps TRBD1 as D (5 bases). This CDR3 region has 15 residues. The V gene's germline CDR1 is LGHDT and CDR2 YNNKEL (reference sequence). V lost 1 base to trimming and J lost 5 bases, with 15 bases between them. Here the CDR3 reads CASSQVGQGWHEQYF. As DNA, the CDR3 is TGTGCCAGCAGCCAAGTGGGGCAGGGTTGGCACGAGCAGTACTTC.

This clone was seen just once. The chain uses TRBV5-6 and TRBJ2-5; weak D call: TRBD2 (5 bases). V lost 4 bases to trimming and J lost 5 bases, with 18 bases between them. Germline V CDR1 and CDR2: SGHDT, YYEEEE. The CDR3 covers 15 residues. CDR3 sequence (DNA): TGTGCCAGCAGCCCGCTGGGCGGGTTCACGGAGACCCAGTACTTC. Translating it yields CASSPLGGFTETQYF.

This sequence joins TRBV5-1 and TRBJ2-1; 7 bases are shared with TRBD2. The CDR3 contains 15 residues. V was clipped by 0 bases and J by 4 bases; unmatched bases: 4. Germline CDR1 reads SGHRS; CDR2 reads YFSETQ. This CDR3 is CASSLGVSGYNEQFF. Here the CDR3 DNA reads TGCGCCAGCAGCTTGGGTGTTAGCGGGTACAATGAGCAGTTCTTC.

The rearrangement links TRBV18 to TRBJ1-2, with TRBD1 identical over 7 bases. Germline V gene data show CDR1 as KGHSH and CDR2 as LQKENI. After removal of 2 bases from V and 4 bases from J, the junction contained 4 bases not matched to a gene. The CDR3 covers 14 residues. The CDR3 loop reads CASSPIAGGYGYTF. The CDR3 region has the DNA TGTGCCAGCTCACCAATTGCAGGGGGCTATGGCTACACCTTC.

The chain uses TRBV7-6 and TRBJ2-5; TRBD1 matches at 11 bases. Germline assignment: CDR1 SGHVS and CDR2 FNYEAQ. The CDR3 runs to 15 residues. Trimming removed 5 bases from V and 5 bases from J; junction bases left unmatched: 7. This CDR3 reads CASSPDRGPKETQYF. The CDR3 DNA is TGTGCCAGCAGCCCGGACAGGGGGCCTAAGGAGACCCAGTACTTC.

The chain employs TRBV28 and TRBJ2-7, with D unclear. Germline CDR1 MDHEN, CDR2 SYDVKM. V lost 2 bases, J lost 4 bases, and 6 bases lay in between. The CDR3 runs to 12 residues. The CDR3 loop is CASSLTEYEQYF. Here the CDR3 DNA reads TGTGCCAGCAGTTTAACAGAATACGAGCAGTACTTC.

This sequence joins TRBV7-2 and TRBJ2-3; perhaps TRBD2 as D (6 bases). The germline CDR1 and CDR2 sequences are SGHTA and FQGNSA. The CDR3 consists of 15 residues. V was pared by 2 bases and J by 9 bases, with 18 bases between. Here the CDR3 DNA reads TGTGCCAGCAGCTTATTCGGGAGCCTCCCAGGGACGCAGTATTTT. The encoded protein is CASSLFGSLPGTQYF.

The chain recombines TRBV9 with TRBJ2-3, with D perhaps matching TRBD1 or TRBD2 (5 bases each). V lost 0 bases to trimming and J lost 4 bases, with 12 bases between them. There are 15 residues in the CDR3. Germline-derived CDR1 and CDR2 are SGDLS and YYNGEE. Here the CDR3 reads CASSVESRDPDTQYF. CDR3 sequence (DNA): TGTGCCAGCAGCGTAGAATCCCGGGACCCAGATACGCAGTATTTT.

The chain is built from TRBV28 and TRBJ1-1, with a tentative D call TRBD1 (5 bases). The CDR3 has 12 amino acids. CDR1 and CDR2 from the germline V gene are MDHEN and SYDVKM. V lost 5 bases to trimming and J lost 7 bases, with 11 bases between them. CDR3 in amino acids: CASSTGRFEAFF. The CDR3 nucleotides read TGTGCCAGCAGTACAGGACGGTTTGAAGCTTTCTTT.

The DNA of the CDR3 is TGTGCCTGGAGCTCCGGGGGGCCCCAAGAGACCCAGTACTTC. This codes for CAWSSGGPQETQYF. This sequence joins TRBV30 and TRBJ2-5, with a possible D match to TRBD2 (7 bases). The CDR3 extends over 14 amino acids. The V end was cut by 3 bases, the J end by 1 base, with 12 bases between. Germline V CDR1 and CDR2: GTSNPN, SVGIG (reference sequence).

The genes are TRBV5-1 and TRBJ2-5, with D perhaps matching TRBD1 or TRBD2 (5 bases each). From germline, CDR1 is SGHRS and CDR2 YFSETQ. Trimming shortened V by 2 bases and J by 1 base, and 12 bases separated the two germline ends. This CDR3 is 15 amino acids long. CDR3 amino acids: CASSFGPGRQETQYF. Written as DNA, the CDR3 is TGCGCCAGCAGCTTCGGTCCGGGACGCCAAGAGACCCAGTACTTC.

Written as DNA, the CDR3 is TGCGCCAGCAGCCCCCGAGGACTAGCGGGAGGTGAGCAGTTCTTC. Translation gives CASSPRGLAGGEQFF. This chain connects TRBV4-1 to TRBJ2-1; 14 bases fit TRBD2. The CDR3 loop spans 15 amino acids. Per germline, CDR1 MGHRA and CDR2 YSYEKL. Trimming cost V 4 bases and J 9 bases; bases outside gene matches: 5.

The CDR3 protein is CASSKVLLAEYPYNEQFF. Here the CDR3 DNA reads TGTGCCAGCAGCAAAGTGTTACTAGCGGAATATCCCTACAATGAGCAGTTCTTC. The chain is built from TRBV21-1 and TRBJ2-1; the table's D call of TRBD2 was not tested on the DNA. TRBV21-1 is reported as a pseudogene. This CDR3 is 18 amino acids long.

The rearrangement links TRBV11-2 to TRBJ2-3, with TRBD1 as a possible D gene (5 bases). The CDR3 is 14 amino acids. V shed 3 bases and J shed 4 bases, with 11 bases lying between them. Germline V gives CDR1 SGHAT, CDR2 FQNNGV. The CDR3: CASSLWGSADTQYF. In DNA, the CDR3 is TGTGCCAGCAGCTTGTGGGGCTCCGCAGATACGCAGTATTTT.

This sequence joins TRBV11-3 and TRBJ2-1; D remains unclear. V was shortened by 2 bases and J by 6 bases, with 8 bases between the two germline ends. This CDR3 comprises 13 residues. The V gene's germline CDR1 is SGHNT and CDR2 YENEEA. In DNA, the CDR3 is TGTGCCAGCAGCTTATCCCCCCTCAATGAGCAGTTCTTC. It encodes CASSLSPLNEQFF.

The chain uses TRBV19 and TRBJ2-7; 7 bases line up with TRBD2. Germline V lookup: CDR1 LNHDA, CDR2 SQIVND (reference sequence). J gave up 0 bases and V 4 bases, and 9 bases lay outside the gene matches. There are 16 residues in the CDR3. This CDR3 reads CASSKRLSGVSYEQYF. The CDR3 DNA reads TGTGCCAGTAGTAAGAGGTTGAGCGGGGTCTCCTACGAGCAGTACTTC.

This chain uses TRBV5-1 with TRBJ2-3, with 14 bases lining up with TRBD2. J lost 6 bases, V lost 2 bases, and 5 bases had no gene match. This CDR3 has 16 amino acids. Germline V gene sequence: CDR1 SGHRS, CDR2 YFSETQ. CDR3 residues: CASSLPGTSGSDTQYF. CDR3 nucleotide sequence: TGCGCCAGCAGCTTACCCGGGACTAGCGGGAGTGATACGCAGTATTTT.

The V and J genes are TRBV2 and TRBJ2-3; 8 nucleotides match TRBD2. The V gene end was trimmed by 6 bases and the J gene end by 2 bases; junction bases not matched to a gene: 10. The length of the CDR3 is 16 residues. The germline gives CDR1 SNHLY, CDR2 FYNNEI. CDR3 residues: CASRPGTRLPTDTQYF. Here the CDR3 DNA reads TGTGCCAGCAGGCCAGGGACTAGATTGCCCACAGATACGCAGTATTTT.